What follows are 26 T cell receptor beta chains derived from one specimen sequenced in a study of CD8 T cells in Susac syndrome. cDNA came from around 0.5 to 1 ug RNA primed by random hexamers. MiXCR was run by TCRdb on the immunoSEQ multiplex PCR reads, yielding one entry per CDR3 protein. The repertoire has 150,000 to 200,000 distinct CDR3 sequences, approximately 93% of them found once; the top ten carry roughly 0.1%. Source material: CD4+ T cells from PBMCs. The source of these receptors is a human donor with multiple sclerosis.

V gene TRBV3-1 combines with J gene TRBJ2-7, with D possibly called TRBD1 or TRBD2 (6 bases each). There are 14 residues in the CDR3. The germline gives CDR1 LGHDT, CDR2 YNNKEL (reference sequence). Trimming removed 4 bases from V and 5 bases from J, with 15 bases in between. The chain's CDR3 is CASSRSPGADEQYF. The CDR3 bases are TGTGCCAGCAGCCGCTCACCGGGGGCCGACGAGCAGTACTTC.

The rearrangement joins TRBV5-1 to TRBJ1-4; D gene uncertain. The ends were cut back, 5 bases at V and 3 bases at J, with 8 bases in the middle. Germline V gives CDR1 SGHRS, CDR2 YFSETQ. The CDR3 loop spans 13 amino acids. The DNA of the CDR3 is TGCGCCAGCAGGGCTGGTGCTAATGAAAAACTGTTTTTT. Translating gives CASRAGANEKLFF. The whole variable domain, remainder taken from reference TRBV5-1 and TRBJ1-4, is KAGVTQTPRYLIKTRGQQVTLSCSPISGHRSVSWYQQTPGQGLQFLFEYFSETQRNKGNFPGRFSGRQFSNSRSEMNVSTLELGDSALYLCASRAGANEKLFFGSGTQLSVL.

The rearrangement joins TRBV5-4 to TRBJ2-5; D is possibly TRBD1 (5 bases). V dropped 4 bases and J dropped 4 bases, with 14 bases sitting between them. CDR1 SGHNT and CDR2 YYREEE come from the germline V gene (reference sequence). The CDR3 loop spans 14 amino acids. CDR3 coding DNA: TGTGCCAGCAGCGCGACCGCAGGGCCAGAGACCCAGTACTTC. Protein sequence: CASSATAGPETQYF. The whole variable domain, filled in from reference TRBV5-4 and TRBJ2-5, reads ETGVTQSPTHLIKTRGQQVTLRCSSQSGHNTVSWYQQALGQGPQFIFQYYREEENGRGNFPPRFSGLQFPNYSSELNVNALELDDSALYLCASSATAGPETQYFGPGTRLLVL.

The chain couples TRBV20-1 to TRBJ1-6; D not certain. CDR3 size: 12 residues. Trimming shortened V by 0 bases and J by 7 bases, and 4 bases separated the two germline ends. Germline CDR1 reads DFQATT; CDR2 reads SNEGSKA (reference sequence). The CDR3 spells CSARDGNSPLHF. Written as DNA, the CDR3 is TGCAGTGCTAGAGATGGAAATTCACCCCTCCACTTT.

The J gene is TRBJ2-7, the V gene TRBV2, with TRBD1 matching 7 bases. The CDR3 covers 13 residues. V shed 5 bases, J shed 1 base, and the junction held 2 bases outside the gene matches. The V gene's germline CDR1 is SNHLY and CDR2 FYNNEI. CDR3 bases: TGTGCCAGCAGTAGGGACAGATCCTACGAGCAGTACTTC. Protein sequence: CASSRDRSYEQYF.

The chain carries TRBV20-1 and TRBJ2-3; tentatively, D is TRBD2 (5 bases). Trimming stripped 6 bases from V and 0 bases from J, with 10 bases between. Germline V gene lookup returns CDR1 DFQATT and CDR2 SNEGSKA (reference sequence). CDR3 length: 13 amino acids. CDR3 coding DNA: TGCAGTGCGATGAGGGAGAGCACAGATACGCAGTATTTT. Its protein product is CSAMRESTDTQYF.

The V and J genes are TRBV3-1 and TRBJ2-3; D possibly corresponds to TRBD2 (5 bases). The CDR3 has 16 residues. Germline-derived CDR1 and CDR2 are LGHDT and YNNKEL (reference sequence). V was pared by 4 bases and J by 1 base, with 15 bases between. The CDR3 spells CASSPLGARGTDTQYF. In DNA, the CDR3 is TGTGCCAGCAGCCCGTTGGGAGCCAGAGGCACAGATACGCAGTATTTT.

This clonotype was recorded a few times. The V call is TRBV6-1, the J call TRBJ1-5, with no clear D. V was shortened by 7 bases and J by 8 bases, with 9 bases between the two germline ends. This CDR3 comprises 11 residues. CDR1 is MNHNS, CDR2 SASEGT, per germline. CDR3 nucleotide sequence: TGTGCCAGCACCAACGGGGAGCCCCAGCATTTT. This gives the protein CASTNGEPQHF.

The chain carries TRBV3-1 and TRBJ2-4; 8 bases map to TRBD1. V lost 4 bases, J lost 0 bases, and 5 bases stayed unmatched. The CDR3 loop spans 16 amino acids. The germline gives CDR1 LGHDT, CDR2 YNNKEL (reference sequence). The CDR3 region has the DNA TGTGCCAGCAGCCTACAGGGGGACGTAGCCAAAAACATTCAGTACTTC. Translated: CASSLQGDVAKNIQYF.

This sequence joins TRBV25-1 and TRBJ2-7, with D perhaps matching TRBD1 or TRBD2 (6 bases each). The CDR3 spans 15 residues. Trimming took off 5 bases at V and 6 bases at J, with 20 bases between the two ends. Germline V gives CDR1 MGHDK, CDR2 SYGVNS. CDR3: CASSFLGDGGSEQYF. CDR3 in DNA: TGTGCCAGCAGTTTTCTCGGGGACGGGGGCAGCGAGCAGTACTTC.

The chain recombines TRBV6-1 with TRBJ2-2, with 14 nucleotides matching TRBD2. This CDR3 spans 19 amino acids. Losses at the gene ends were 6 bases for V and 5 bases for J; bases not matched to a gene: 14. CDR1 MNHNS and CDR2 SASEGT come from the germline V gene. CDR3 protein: CASRGGPGLAGVRTGELFF. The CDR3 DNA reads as TGTGCCAGCAGGGGTGGGCCGGGACTAGCGGGAGTTCGAACCGGGGAGCTGTTTTTT.

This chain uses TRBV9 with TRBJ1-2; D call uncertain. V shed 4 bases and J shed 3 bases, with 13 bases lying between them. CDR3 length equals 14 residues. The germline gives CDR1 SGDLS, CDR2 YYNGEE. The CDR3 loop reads CASSPRSPYYGYTF. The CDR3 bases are TGTGCCAGCAGCCCCAGGTCCCCCTACTATGGCTACACCTTC.

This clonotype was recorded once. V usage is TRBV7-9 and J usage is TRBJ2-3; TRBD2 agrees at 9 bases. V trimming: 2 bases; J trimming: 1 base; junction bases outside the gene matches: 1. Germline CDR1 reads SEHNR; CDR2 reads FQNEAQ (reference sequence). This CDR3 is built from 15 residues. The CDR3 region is CASSLQRGGTDTQYF. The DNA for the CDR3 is TGTGCCAGCAGCTTACAGCGGGGGGGCACAGATACGCAGTATTTT.

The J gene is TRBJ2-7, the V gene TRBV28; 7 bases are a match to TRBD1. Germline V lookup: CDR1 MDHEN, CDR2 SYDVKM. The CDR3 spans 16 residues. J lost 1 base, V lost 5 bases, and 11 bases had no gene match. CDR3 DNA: TGTGCCAGCAGTACAGTTGGGGACAGAGCTTCCTACGAGCAGTACTTC. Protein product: CASSTVGDRASYEQYF.

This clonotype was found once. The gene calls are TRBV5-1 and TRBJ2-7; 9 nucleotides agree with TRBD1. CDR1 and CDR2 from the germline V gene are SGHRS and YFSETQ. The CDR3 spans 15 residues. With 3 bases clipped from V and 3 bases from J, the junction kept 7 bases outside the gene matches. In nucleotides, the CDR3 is TGCGCCAGCAGCTCCGACGGGACAGGGAACTACGAGCAGTACTTC. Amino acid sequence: CASSSDGTGNYEQYF.

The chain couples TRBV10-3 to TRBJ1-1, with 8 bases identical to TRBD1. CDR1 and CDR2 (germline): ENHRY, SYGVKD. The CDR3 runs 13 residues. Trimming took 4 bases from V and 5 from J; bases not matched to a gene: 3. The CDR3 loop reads CAISAGGITEAFF. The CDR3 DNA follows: TGTGCCATCAGTGCAGGGGGCATTACTGAAGCTTTCTTT.

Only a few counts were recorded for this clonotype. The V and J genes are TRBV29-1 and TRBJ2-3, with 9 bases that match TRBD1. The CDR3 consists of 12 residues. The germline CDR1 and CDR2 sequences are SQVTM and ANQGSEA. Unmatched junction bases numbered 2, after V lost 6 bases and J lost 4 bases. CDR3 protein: CSVRTGADTQYF. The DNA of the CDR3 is TGCAGCGTAAGGACAGGGGCAGATACGCAGTATTTT.

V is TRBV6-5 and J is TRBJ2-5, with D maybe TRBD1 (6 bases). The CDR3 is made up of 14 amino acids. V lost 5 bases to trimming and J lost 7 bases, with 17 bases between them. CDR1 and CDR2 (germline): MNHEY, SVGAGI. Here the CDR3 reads CASSASGASATQYF. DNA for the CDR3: TGTGCCAGCAGTGCTTCAGGGGCGAGCGCGACCCAGTACTTC.

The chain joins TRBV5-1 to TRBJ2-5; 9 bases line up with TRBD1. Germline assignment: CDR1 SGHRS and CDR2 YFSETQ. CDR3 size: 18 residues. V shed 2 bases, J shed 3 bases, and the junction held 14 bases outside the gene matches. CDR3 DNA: TGCGCCAGCAGCTTAGGTTTTAGCGGACAGGGGCTGAAAGAGACCCAGTACTTC. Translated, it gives CASSLGFSGQGLKETQYF.

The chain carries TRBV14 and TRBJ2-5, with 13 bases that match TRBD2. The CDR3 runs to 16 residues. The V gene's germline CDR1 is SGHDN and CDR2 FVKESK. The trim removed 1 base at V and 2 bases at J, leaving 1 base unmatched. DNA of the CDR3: TGTGCCAGCAGCCAAGCGGGACTAGCGGGACAAGAGACCCAGTACTTC. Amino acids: CASSQAGLAGQETQYF.

CDR3 amino acids: CASSLQGDRGLRGYTF. DNA for the CDR3: TGTGCCAGCAGTCTTCAAGGGGACAGGGGACTGCGGGGCTACACCTTC. The chain is built from TRBV27 and TRBJ1-2, with 10 bases fitting TRBD1. The CDR3 totals 16 residues. Per the germline V gene, CDR1 is MNHEY and CDR2 is SMNVEV (reference sequence). Losses at the gene ends were 5 bases for V and 8 bases for J; bases not matched to a gene: 14.

The CDR3 sequence is CASSLQRGVTGELFF. The DNA for the CDR3 is TGTGCCAGCAGCCTCCAGCGGGGGGTCACCGGGGAGCTGTTTTTT. V is TRBV3-1 and J is TRBJ2-2; 9 bases match TRBD2. Germline CDR1 reads LGHDT; CDR2 reads YNNKEL (reference sequence). V trimming: 4 bases; J trimming: 4 bases; junction bases outside the gene matches: 4. The CDR3 loop spans 15 amino acids.

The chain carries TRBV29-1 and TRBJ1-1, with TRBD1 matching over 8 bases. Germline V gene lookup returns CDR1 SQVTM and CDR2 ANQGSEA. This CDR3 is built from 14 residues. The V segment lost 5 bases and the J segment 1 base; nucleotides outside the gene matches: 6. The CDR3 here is CSVQAQGANTEAFF. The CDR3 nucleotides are TGCAGCGTTCAGGCTCAGGGGGCGAACACTGAAGCTTTCTTT.

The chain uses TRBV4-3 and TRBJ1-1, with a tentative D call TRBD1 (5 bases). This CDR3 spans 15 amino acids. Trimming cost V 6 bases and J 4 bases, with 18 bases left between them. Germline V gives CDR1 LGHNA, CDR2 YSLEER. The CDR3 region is CASSRVRGYGTEAFF. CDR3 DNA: TGCGCCAGCAGTCGGGTGCGGGGGTATGGCACTGAAGCTTTCTTT.

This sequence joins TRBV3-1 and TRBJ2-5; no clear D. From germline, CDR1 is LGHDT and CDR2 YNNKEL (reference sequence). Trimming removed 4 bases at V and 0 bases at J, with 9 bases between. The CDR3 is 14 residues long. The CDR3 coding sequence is TGTGCCAGCAGCCCCGTCGGACACCAAGAGACCCAGTACTTC. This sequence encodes CASSPVGHQETQYF.

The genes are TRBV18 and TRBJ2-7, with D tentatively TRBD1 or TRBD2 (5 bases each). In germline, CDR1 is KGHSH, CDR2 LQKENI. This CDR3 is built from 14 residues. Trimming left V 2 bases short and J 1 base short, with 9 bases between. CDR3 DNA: TGTGCCAGCTCACCATGGGACGGGTCCTACGAGCAGTACTTC. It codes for CASSPWDGSYEQYF.